This TCR beta chain comes out of a study of blood T cells in healthy people across ages. Study findings and constraints: No conclusive comparison of naive versus antigen-experienced cells was possible with unsorted PBMCs.

Then a second PCR, running roughly 7 to 11 cycles, was carried out with a sample-barcoded 5' primer and a J-beta primer mix. TCRdb redid the calling of the 5' RACE reads with MiXCR, one entry per CDR3 protein. The data contain just over 800,000 distinct CDR3 sequences, roughly 60% of them singletons. The authors isolated at least 6.5 million PBMCs per sample. As concerns this clonotype: The antigen is unknown.

The CDR3 length is 14 residues. J lost 6 bases, V lost 5 bases, and 5 bases had no gene match. This clonotype was obtained from a man aged 25 to 40 in good health. This chain links TRBV12-3 or TRBV12-4 with TRBJ2-1; 9 bases agree with TRBD2. The sample was blood. The CDR3 DNA sequence: TGTGCCAGCAGTCGCGGGGGGGGGTTCAATGAGCAGTTCTTC. The encoded protein is CASSRGGGFNEQFF.